The 8 T cell receptor beta chains presented below share a single source sample, sequenced in a study of T cells after yellow fever vaccination. TCRdb re-called the 5' RACE reads with MiXCR, one entry per CDR3 protein. The sample has 150,000 to 200,000 distinct CDR3 sequences, 11% seen once. Sequenced here: CD8+ T cells sorted from PBMCs, sampled 15 days after the yellow fever booster vaccination. The receptors come from a man between 18 and 35 years old who received the YFV17D yellow fever vaccine.

This clonotype was found a few times. The CDR3 loop reads CASSYGTGGHVKNIQYF. The CDR3 DNA sequence: TGTGCCAGCAGTTACGGGACAGGGGGCCACGTCAAAAACATTCAGTACTTC. V usage is TRBV6-5 and J usage is TRBJ2-4, with 12 bases matching TRBD1. The CDR3 has 17 amino acids. With 2 bases clipped from V and 3 bases from J, the junction kept 5 bases outside the gene matches. The germline CDR1 and CDR2 sequences are MNHEY and SVGAGI.

This clonotype was observed at least ten times. The chain recombines TRBV5-1 with TRBJ2-3; D gene uncertain. Germline V lookup: CDR1 SGHRS, CDR2 YFSETQ. The V gene lost 7 bases and the J gene lost 1 base, with 13 bases spanning the gap. The CDR3 is made up of 14 amino acids. CDR3 amino acids: CASLALDRTDTQYF. In nucleotides, the CDR3 is TGCGCCAGCTTAGCCCTGGACCGCACAGATACGCAGTATTTT.

The rearrangement links TRBV2 to TRBJ2-1, with no clear D. The CDR3 sequence is 14 residues long. The ends were cut back, 8 bases at V and 6 bases at J, with 17 bases in the middle. Germline CDR1 reads SNHLY; CDR2 reads FYNNEI. The CDR3 reads CASVEGIHGNEQFF. The CDR3 bases are TGTGCCAGCGTGGAAGGGATTCATGGCAATGAGCAGTTCTTC.

This rearrangement joins TRBV9 to TRBJ2-3; 7 bases fit TRBD2. Germline V lookup: CDR1 SGDLS, CDR2 YYNGEE. The CDR3 is 16 residues long. Trimming cost V 2 bases and J 0 bases; bases outside gene matches: 6. The CDR3 protein is CASSVYGGISTDTQYF. The CDR3 DNA reads as TGTGCCAGCAGCGTGTACGGGGGGATTAGCACAGATACGCAGTATTTT.

The chain is built from TRBV5-4 and TRBJ2-7; no reliable D call. Germline V gene lookup returns CDR1 SGHNT and CDR2 YYREEE (reference sequence). This CDR3 is 14 amino acids long. Trimming cost V 4 bases and J 2 bases, with 13 bases left between them. The CDR3 DNA reads as TGTGCCAGCAGCCCAAGTGAGAAAACCTACGAGCAGTACTTC. Translated, it gives CASSPSEKTYEQYF.

This clonotype was counted between two and nine times. The chain recombines TRBV4-1 with TRBJ2-3; 8 bases fit TRBD2. The trim removed 1 base at V and 2 bases at J, leaving 11 bases unmatched. The germline gives CDR1 MGHRA, CDR2 YSYEKL. The length of the CDR3 is 18 residues. CDR3 coding DNA: TGCGCCAGCAGCCAAGTTCCCCAAGCGGGGGTGATCACAGATACGCAGTATTTT. Translation: CASSQVPQAGVITDTQYF.

The chain carries TRBV20-1 and TRBJ1-4; D might be TRBD1 (6 bases). Trimming took off 0 bases at V and 8 bases at J, with 19 bases between the two ends. There are 16 residues in the CDR3. The germline V gene has CDR1 DFQATT and CDR2 SNEGSKA (reference sequence). The CDR3 protein is CSARDQAHRGREKLFF. Written as DNA, the CDR3 is TGCAGTGCTAGAGATCAGGCGCATCGGGGGCGAGAAAAACTGTTTTTT.

The CDR3 bases are TGCGCCAGCAGTGAAGACGCGCATACGCAGTATTTT. Translating it yields CASSEDAHTQYF. This rearrangement joins TRBV10-2 to TRBJ2-3; no clear D. Germline CDR1 is WSHSY and CDR2 is SAAADI. V was clipped by 3 bases and J by 7 bases, with 8 bases between them. There are 12 residues in the CDR3.